These 23 T cell receptor beta chains were all obtained from the same sample, sequenced in a study of T cell responses to AZD1222 COVID-19 vaccine. Clones were sequenced by immunoSEQ multiplex PCR, and TCRdb holds only the in-frame ones, with some missing. The table records about 120,000 clones, roughly 90% of them present only once. Sample: peripheral blood, taken on day 0 of AZD1222 vaccination. The receptors stem from an adult in good health.

The chain links TRBV24-1 to TRBJ2-7; D could derive from TRBD1 or TRBD2 (5 bases each). Per germline, CDR1 KGHDR and CDR2 SFDVKD. The germline V and J ends were trimmed by 5 bases and 4 bases, with 17 bases remaining between them. The CDR3 is 15 amino acids. CDR3 amino acids: CATSGWDLYRYEQYF. The CDR3 region has the DNA TGTGCCACCAGTGGATGGGACCTATATAGGTACGAGCAGTACTTC.

The chain combines TRBV4-2 with TRBJ1-1, with D uncertain. V gave up 0 bases and J gave up 1 base, with 12 bases separating them. The CDR3 runs to 16 residues. Germline-derived CDR1 and CDR2 are LGHNA and YNFKEQ. The CDR3 bases are TGTGCCAGCAGCCAAGATGTAGTGGGGAGGAACACTGAAGCTTTCTTT. It encodes CASSQDVVGRNTEAFF.

The rearrangement uses TRBV19 and TRBJ2-1; the match to TRBD2 covers 8 bases. Per germline, CDR1 LNHDA and CDR2 SQIVND (reference sequence). V was pared by 3 bases and J by 3 bases, with 13 bases of the junction left unmatched. The CDR3 sequence is 18 residues long. As DNA, the CDR3 is TGTGCCAGTAGTATTTTACCAAAATTGAGCGGGAGCTACAATGAGCAGTTCTTC. It encodes CASSILPKLSGSYNEQFF. Full variable domain (missing parts from reference TRBV19 and TRBJ2-1): DGGITQSPKYLFRKEGQNVTLSCEQNLNHDAMYWYRQDPGQGLRLIYYSQIVNDFQKGDIAEGYSVSREKKESFPLTVTSAQKNPTAFYLCASSILPKLSGSYNEQFFGPGTRLTVL.

The chain is built from TRBV2 and TRBJ2-7, with D hard to call. Trimming removed 5 bases at V and 4 bases at J, with 9 bases between. The CDR3 has 12 amino acids. CDR1 is SNHLY, CDR2 FYNNEI, per germline. CDR3: CASSFTYYEQYF. Written as DNA, the CDR3 is TGTGCCAGCAGTTTCACATATTACGAGCAGTACTTC.

The V and J genes are TRBV12-3 or TRBV12-4 and TRBJ2-7, with D perhaps TRBD1 or TRBD2 (5 bases each). V lost 6 bases and J 3 bases, leaving 12 bases between the germline ends. The CDR3 loop spans 13 amino acids. Here the CDR3 reads CASRPTDYYEQYF. In DNA, the CDR3 is TGTGCCAGCAGGCCGACAGACTACTACGAGCAGTACTTC.

The chain carries TRBV6-5 and TRBJ2-7, with 8 bases aligning to TRBD1. Germline CDR1 is MNHEY and CDR2 is SVGAGI. The CDR3 totals 15 residues. Unmatched junction bases numbered 7, after V lost 6 bases and J lost 0 bases. CDR3 nucleotides: TGTGCCAGCAGAAGGGGACAGGTTTTCTCCTACGAGCAGTACTTC. Encoded protein: CASRRGQVFSYEQYF.

This chain uses TRBV3-1 (or the pseudogene TRBV3-2) with TRBJ2-1; 11 bases map to TRBD2. After removal of 6 bases from V and 5 bases from J, the junction contained 6 bases not matched to a gene. Germline V gives CDR1 LGHDT, CDR2 YNNKEL (reference sequence). The CDR3 has 15 amino acids. The CDR3 sequence is CASRQTSGANNEQFF. In nucleotides, the CDR3 is TGTGCCAGCAGACAGACTAGCGGGGCGAACAATGAGCAGTTCTTC.

The rearrangement uses TRBV30 and TRBJ1-2; possible D gene TRBD1, 5 bases. The CDR3 is 18 amino acids. Germline V gene data show CDR1 as GTSNPN and CDR2 as SVGIG (reference sequence). Trimming pared 0 bases from V and 2 bases from J, leaving 22 bases between. The CDR3: CAWSVRGSISSGNYGYTF. DNA for the CDR3: TGTGCCTGGAGTGTACGGGGCAGCATCTCCAGTGGAAACTATGGCTACACCTTC.

This clone appeared a few times. The chain is built from TRBV6-1 and TRBJ2-7; possibly TRBD1 or TRBD2 for D (6 bases each). CDR1 and CDR2 from the germline V gene are MNHNS and SASEGT. V was clipped by 2 bases and J by 2 bases, with 22 bases between them. This CDR3 is built from 18 residues. This CDR3 reads CASSERGDIPYRTYEQYF. Here the CDR3 DNA reads TGTGCCAGCAGTGAAAGGGGGGACATACCTTATCGGACCTACGAGCAGTACTTC.

This chain connects TRBV27 to TRBJ2-3; TRBD2 agrees at 8 bases. CDR3 length: 16 amino acids. Germline V gene sequence: CDR1 MNHEY, CDR2 SMNVEV (reference sequence). The V segment lost 0 bases and the J segment 3 bases; nucleotides outside the gene matches: 5. CDR3 sequence (DNA): TGTGCCAGCAGTTTATCGTATCGACTAGCGACAGATACGCAGTATTTT. Protein sequence: CASSLSYRLATDTQYF.

The gene calls are TRBV28 and TRBJ2-7; D remains unclear. This CDR3 region has 15 residues. V was shortened by 1 base and J by 2 bases, with 12 bases between the two germline ends. Germline-derived CDR1 and CDR2 are MDHEN and SYDVKM. The CDR3: CASSLSGDRPYEQYF. DNA of the CDR3: TGTGCCAGCAGTTTATCTGGAGATCGTCCCTACGAGCAGTACTTC.

The rearrangement joins TRBV27 to TRBJ2-6, with 8 positions matching TRBD1. CDR1 MNHEY and CDR2 SMNVEV come from the germline V gene (reference sequence). The trim removed 5 bases at V and 4 bases at J, leaving 31 bases unmatched. The CDR3 covers 24 residues. CDR3 bases: TGTGCCAGCAGTAGGACCGGGACAGGCCAAAAAGGCCGTATCTTGGGTTTCGGGGCCAACGTCCTGACTTTC. It encodes CASSRTGTGQKGRILGFGANVLTF.

The chain recombines TRBV28 with TRBJ2-7; tentatively, D is TRBD2 (6 bases). The CDR3 extends over 15 amino acids. Germline lookup yields CDR1 MDHEN and CDR2 SYDVKM. The V and J ends lost 2 bases and 5 bases respectively, with 16 bases between them. Written as DNA, the CDR3 is TGTGCCAGCAGTTTAAACACTGGGCGGGGCGACGAGCAGTACTTC. Amino acid sequence: CASSLNTGRGDEQYF.

The chain uses TRBV3-1 (or the pseudogene TRBV3-2) and TRBJ2-7; TRBD1 or TRBD2 may be the D gene (6 bases each). V was shortened by 4 bases and J by 0 bases, with 22 bases between the two germline ends. Per the germline V gene, CDR1 is LGHDT and CDR2 is YNNKEL (reference sequence). The CDR3 totals 18 residues. CDR3 bases: TGTGCCAGCAGCCGGTCCACTATGCGGGACACGAGCTCCTACGAGCAGTACTTC. Its translation: CASSRSTMRDTSSYEQYF.

This chain uses TRBV7-6 with TRBJ2-7, with TRBD1 matching over 10 bases. The CDR3 has 17 residues. J was trimmed by 1 base and V by 1 base; bases with no gene match: 7. CDR1 and CDR2 (germline): SGHVS, FNYEAQ. The CDR3, as DNA: TGTGCCAGCAGCTTAGGTGCGGGACAGGGGCAATCCTACGAGCAGTACTTC. Translated, it gives CASSLGAGQGQSYEQYF.

V is TRBV27 and J is TRBJ1-1; possible D gene TRBD1, 5 bases. This CDR3 is 13 amino acids long. CDR1 MNHEY and CDR2 SMNVEV come from the germline V gene (reference sequence). V was shortened by 6 bases and J by 5 bases, with 13 bases between the two germline ends. The DNA of the CDR3 is TGTGCCAGCAGACAAGGAGGGGTTACTGAAGCTTTCTTT. Translating gives CASRQGGVTEAFF.

The chain recombines TRBV28 with TRBJ2-7; D may be TRBD1 (7 bases). CDR1 is MDHEN, CDR2 SYDVKM, per germline. V was shortened by 6 bases and J by 3 bases, with 21 bases between the two germline ends. CDR3 length equals 16 residues. The CDR3 DNA follows: TGTGCCAGCAGAACGCCAGGGGGGCAAAACATCTACGAGCAGTACTTC. It encodes CASRTPGGQNIYEQYF.

J is TRBJ1-5 and V is TRBV3-1 (or the pseudogene TRBV3-2); D call uncertain. The CDR3 is made up of 12 amino acids. CDR1 is LGHDT, CDR2 YNNKEL, per germline (reference sequence). V lost 0 bases, J lost 9 bases, and 6 bases lay in between. The CDR3 DNA reads TGTGCCAGCAGCCAAGATCGAGGGCCCCAGCATTTT. Residues: CASSQDRGPQHF.

V is TRBV5-1 and J is TRBJ1-2; TRBD1 matches at 7 bases. J lost 4 bases, V lost 4 bases, and 7 bases had no gene match. The CDR3 sequence is 14 residues long. Germline CDR1 SGHRS, CDR2 YFSETQ. CDR3 amino acids: CASSPGQIPYGYTF. The CDR3 DNA follows: TGCGCCAGCAGCCCGGGACAGATTCCCTATGGCTACACCTTC. Drawing the rest from reference TRBV5-1 and TRBJ1-2, the complete variable domain is KAGVTQTPRYLIKTRGQQVTLSCSPISGHRSVSWYQQTPGQGLQFLFEYFSETQRNKGNFPGRFSGRQFSNSRSEMNVSTLELGDSALYLCASSPGQIPYGYTFGSGTRLTVV.

The chain employs TRBV19 and TRBJ2-7; 9 nucleotides match TRBD1. V was pared by 5 bases and J by 2 bases, with 7 bases of the junction left unmatched. The CDR3 has 15 amino acids. Germline CDR1 is LNHDA and CDR2 is SQIVND (reference sequence). The CDR3 DNA reads as TGTGCCAGTAGTCCAGGACAGGGGCTAGCCTACGAGCAGTACTTC. Translated, it gives CASSPGQGLAYEQYF. Complete variable domain (other parts from reference TRBV19 and TRBJ2-7): DGGITQSPKYLFRKEGQNVTLSCEQNLNHDAMYWYRQDPGQGLRLIYYSQIVNDFQKGDIAEGYSVSREKKESFPLTVTSAQKNPTAFYLCASSPGQGLAYEQYFGPGTRLTVT.

This clone was detected once. The genes are TRBV29-1 and TRBJ1-5, with TRBD1 matching 8 bases. After removal of 7 bases from V and 7 bases from J, the junction contained 9 bases not matched to a gene. CDR3 length: 13 amino acids. Germline CDR1 SQVTM, CDR2 ANQGSEA. CDR3 protein: CSATQGVGQPQHF. CDR3 DNA: TGCAGCGCCACACAGGGGGTAGGACAGCCCCAGCATTTT. The variable domain in full, completed from reference TRBV29-1 and TRBJ1-5, reads SAVISQKPSRDICQRGTSLTIQCQVDSQVTMMFWYRQQPGQSLTLIATANQGSEATYESGFVIDKFPISRPNLTFSTLTVSNMSPEDSSIYLCSATQGVGQPQHFGDGTRLSIL.

The genes are TRBV5-1 and TRBJ1-3, with D possibly matching TRBD1 (6 bases). Looked up from germline, CDR1 is SGHRS and CDR2 is YFSETQ. This CDR3 comprises 15 residues. V was shortened by 4 bases and J by 5 bases, with 16 bases between the two germline ends. CDR3 region: CASSLDRGNRNTIYF. CDR3 nucleotide sequence: TGCGCCAGCAGCCTGGACAGAGGGAATAGAAACACCATATATTTT.

This clone showed up just a few times. The chain uses TRBV5-1 and TRBJ2-2; D not certain. The CDR3 covers 11 residues. The V end was cut by 0 bases, the J end by 6 bases, with 0 bases between. CDR1 SGHRS and CDR2 YFSETQ come from the germline V gene. The CDR3 loop reads CASSLAGELFF. CDR3 nucleotides: TGCGCCAGCAGCTTGGCCGGGGAGCTGTTTTTT.